The present T cell receptor (beta chain) was sequenced within a study of T cell responses to AZD1222 COVID-19 vaccine. General study points: The number of AZD1222 recipients seropositive at baseline was only five or six. Regions 160-218 and 743-854 dominated among vaccine-associated CD4 TCRs spanning spike. Clonal diversity was possibly underestimated, and white British individuals and females predominated among donors.

Of note for this clone: No antigen is known for it.

Measured with immunoSEQ multiplex PCR; TCRdb has only the in-frame clones, and not every one. Of about 130,000 clones listed, around 90% are singletons. Second-dose groups at about 4 or about 12 weeks were pooled. This CDR3 is 16 amino acids long. Per the germline V gene, CDR1 is LGHNA and CDR2 is YSLEER. Trimming cost V 2 bases and J 0 bases; bases outside gene matches: 2. This chain joins TRBV4-3 and TRBJ2-3; TRBD2 matches at 10 bases. The receptor was derived from an adult who received the AZD1222 COVID-19 vaccine. The starting material was peripheral blood, obtained 28 days after the second AZD1222 dose. In DNA, the CDR3 is TGCGCCAGCAGCCAATTGACTAGCGGGAGCACAGATACGCAGTATTTT. Its protein product is CASSQLTSGSTDTQYF.